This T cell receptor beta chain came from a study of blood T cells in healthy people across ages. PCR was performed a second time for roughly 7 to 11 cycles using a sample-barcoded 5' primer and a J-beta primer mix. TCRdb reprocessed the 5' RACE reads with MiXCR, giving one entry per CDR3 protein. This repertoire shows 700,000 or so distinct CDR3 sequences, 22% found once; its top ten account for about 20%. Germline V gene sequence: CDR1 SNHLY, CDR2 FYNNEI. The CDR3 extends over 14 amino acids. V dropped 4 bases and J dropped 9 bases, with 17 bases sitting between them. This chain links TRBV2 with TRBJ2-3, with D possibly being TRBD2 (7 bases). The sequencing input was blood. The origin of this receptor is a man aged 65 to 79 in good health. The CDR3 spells CASSAGGLVGTQYF. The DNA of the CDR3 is TGTGCCAGCAGTGCCGGGGGGCTGGTCGGAACGCAGTATTTT.